The T cell receptor (beta chain) described here comes from a study of CD8 T cells in ankylosing spondylitis. Study results and limitations: Ankylosing spondylitis blood appeared to be characterized by a TCR beta motif of several highly homologous variants.

With 6 bases clipped from V and 2 bases from J, the junction kept 1 base outside the gene matches. CDR3 length equals 13 residues. The germline V gene has CDR1 SQVTM and CDR2 ANQGSEA. TCRdb processed the 5' RACE reads anew with MiXCR; each CDR3 protein has one entry. The sample consists of roughly 400,000 distinct CDR3 sequences, around 24% of them appearing once. This clonotype came up a few times. Antigen specificity is unknown. The sequence was obtained from a male donor with ankylosing spondylitis. The chain links TRBV29-1 to TRBJ1-6; 7 bases are shared with TRBD1. Sequenced: blood, either unsorted or a sorted T cell fraction (not recorded which). The CDR3: CSVGQAYNSPLHF. The CDR3 DNA reads TGCAGCGTCGGACAGGCCTATAATTCACCCCTCCACTTT.